This T cell receptor beta chain stems from a study of radiation and T cells in renal cell carcinoma. Background on the study: Nephrectomy followed 15 Gy stereotactic body radiation by 4 weeks. Whole-study results and caveats: In blood, top tumor clones expanded by 2 weeks, shrinking by 4.

Note on this clone: The antigen is not known.

The V and J ends lost 4 bases and 3 bases respectively, with 17 bases between them. There are 16 residues in the CDR3. Germline V gene sequence: CDR1 SGHNT, CDR2 YENEEA. Time point indicated: baseline pretreatment blood. Treatment indicated: 15 Gy SBRT to primary tumor, nephrectomy 4 weeks later. Blood was sampled at baseline, 2 weeks and 4 weeks after SBRT. Measured with immunoSEQ multiplex PCR; TCRdb has only the in-frame clones, and not every one. The sample records 110,000 to 150,000 clones, 70% to 90% being singletons. The input for sequencing was blood, taken from a patient whose treatment included radiotherapy and nephrectomy. This TCR was sampled from a woman aged 45-59 years with renal cell carcinoma. The chain joins TRBV11-3 to TRBJ2-3; a weak D match, TRBD2 (6 bases). DNA of the CDR3: TGTGCCAGCAGCTCTTCCCGCCGGGACTCGACAGATACGCAGTATTTT. This sequence encodes CASSSSRRDSTDTQYF.